This T cell receptor beta chain emerged from a study of human T cells and chemical hapten exposure. The wider study: Small pooled library volume differences chiefly drove per-sample TCR yield variation. Points from the study as a whole: TCRs above 1 in 1000 frequency stayed constant with DPC sensitization.

Original processing notes: The number of TCRs in each sample had a median of around 96,000 and spanned about 20,000 to 690,600. TCRdb processed the RACE reads anew with MiXCR; each CDR3 protein has one entry. The V and J calls were determined by TCRdb, not by the authors. Of tens of thousands of distinct CDR3 sequences in the sample, 5.5% are singletons; the top ten hold around 13%. Germline CDR1 GTSNPN, CDR2 SVGIG (reference sequence). The CDR3 is 15 residues long. The V gene end was trimmed by 4 bases and the J gene end by 2 bases; junction bases not matched to a gene: 9. This clonotype was recorded at least ten times. Its antigen is not identified. The sample's time point: healthy volunteer bleed at 6 weeks. Total RNA extraction was carried out from unfractionated whole blood.

The sequence was collected from a human donor in good health. Some clones in this sample may be carry-over from other donors' samples. What was sequenced was whole blood. The chain combines TRBV30 with TRBJ2-3, with TRBD1 identical over 7 bases. CDR3 nucleotide sequence: TGTGCCTGGAAAAGGGACAGTGATCTCACAGATACGCAGTATTTT. It specifies CAWKRDSDLTDTQYF.